Presented here are 13 T cell receptor beta chains from one specimen sequenced in a study of shared clonotypes between healthy human individuals (dated by TCRdb to 2020 to 2021). Receptors were amplified or captured by the immunoSEQ multiplex PCR assay. The source is immuneACCESS, and TCRdb retained only in-frame sequences with V and J called. Part of the clones is not carried over; for the studies checked, unresolved V genes explain less than half of this, and the remainder is unexplained. The sample data list 300,000 or so clones, and approximately 74% of these were observed just once. Over 9% of the sample lies in the top ten. Sequencing was performed on memory CD4+ T cells sorted from blood. The cell subset or site label of this sample denotes: CD45RA-negative fraction. The receptors were gathered from a man aged 25-40 years in good health.

The chain has TRBV4-1 and TRBJ1-2, with 10 bases identical to TRBD1. Germline lookup yields CDR1 MGHRA and CDR2 YSYEKL. The V segment lost 4 bases and the J segment 1 base; nucleotides outside the gene matches: 6. The CDR3 consists of 16 residues. CDR3 amino acids: CASSRQGAGLNYGYTF. For the CDR3, the DNA is TGCGCCAGCAGCCGACAGGGGGCCGGACTTAACTATGGCTACACCTTC.

The chain employs TRBV5-4 and TRBJ2-5, with 7 bases identical to TRBD2. The J call is in doubt because the DNA end fits TRBJ2-7 better. CDR1 and CDR2 (germline): SGHNT, YYREEE (reference sequence). The CDR3 spans 14 residues. The CDR3 sequence: CASSPAGEVYEQYF. Here the CDR3 DNA reads TGTGCCAGCAGCCCGGCGGGGGAGGTTTACGAGCAGTACTTC.

CDR3 region: CASSPGANEKLFF. In DNA form, the CDR3 reads TGCGCCAGCAGCCCGGGGGCTAATGAAAAACTGTTTTTT. V gene TRBV5-1 combines with J gene TRBJ1-4, with TRBD1 as a possible D gene (5 bases). The CDR3 is 13 residues long. In germline, CDR1 is SGHRS, CDR2 YFSETQ. Trimming stripped 4 bases from V and 3 bases from J, with 7 bases between.

The CDR3 DNA reads as TGTGCCAGCAGCACCGGACTAGCGGCTCCTAATCTCCCCTACGAGCAGTACTTC. Its protein is CASSTGLAAPNLPYEQYF. The chain has TRBV9 and TRBJ2-7; TRBD2 matches at 10 bases. CDR3 length equals 18 residues. The germline V gene has CDR1 SGDLS and CDR2 YYNGEE. V gave up 4 bases and J gave up 2 bases; unmatched junction bases: 15.

V usage is TRBV15 and J usage is TRBJ2-1; D is unresolved. Germline V gives CDR1 LNHNV, CDR2 YYDKDF (reference sequence). The V end was cut by 9 bases, the J end by 0 bases, with 6 bases between. The CDR3 consists of 12 residues. CDR3 amino acids: CATTGSYNEQFF. CDR3 sequence (DNA): TGTGCCACAACGGGCTCCTACAATGAGCAGTTCTTC.

This sequence joins TRBV2 and TRBJ2-1, with D uncertain. V lost 4 bases and J lost 0, with 7 bases in between. The CDR3 has 14 amino acids. In germline, CDR1 is SNHLY, CDR2 FYNNEI. The CDR3 protein is CASSVSGSYNEQFF. The CDR3 nucleotides are TGTGCCAGCAGTGTGTCGGGCTCCTACAATGAGCAGTTCTTC.

This rearrangement joins TRBV15 to TRBJ1-4; a possible D gene is TRBD1 (6 bases). CDR1 is LNHNV and CDR2 is YYDKDF in the germline V gene (reference sequence). The CDR3 is 14 residues long. V was trimmed by 6 bases and J by 7 bases, leaving 15 bases between them. The CDR3 DNA reads as TGTGCCACCAGATTTACAGGGTTGAGTGAAAAACTGTTTTTT. This translates into CATRFTGLSEKLFF.

The J gene is TRBJ2-3, the V gene TRBV19, with D perhaps TRBD2 (6 bases). V was cut by 8 bases and J by 6 bases, with 21 bases left in between. The CDR3 consists of 15 residues. Per germline, CDR1 LNHDA and CDR2 SQIVND (reference sequence). This CDR3 reads CASQSNSGYLDTQYF. The CDR3 DNA is TGTGCCAGTCAATCAAATAGCGGTTATCTGGATACGCAGTATTTT.

J is TRBJ2-1 and V is TRBV5-1, with 10 bases fitting TRBD2. CDR3 length: 15 amino acids. The junction had 7 bases not matched to a gene; V was cut back by 3 bases and J by 7 bases. CDR1 and CDR2 (germline): SGHRS, YFSETQ. The CDR3 DNA reads as TGCGCCAGCAGCTATACTAGCGGGGCTGGGAATGAGCAGTTCTTC. This encodes CASSYTSGAGNEQFF.

With regard to this clone: A read error likely explains this, since a far larger clone differs by one base. The genes are TRBV18 and TRBJ2-7; 10 positions match TRBD2. Unmatched junction bases numbered 9, after V lost 5 bases and J lost 2 bases. CDR3 length: 16 amino acids. Germline V gives CDR1 KGHSH, CDR2 LQKENI. CDR3 sequence (DNA): TGTGCCAGCTCAAGTTTAGCGGGAGGTAGGGCCTACGAGCAGTACTTC. As protein: CASSSLAGGRAYEQYF.

The genes are TRBV28 and TRBJ2-6, with 7 bases that match TRBD2. The J segment lost 2 bases and the V segment lost 4 bases, leaving 2 bases of the junction unmatched. The CDR3 sequence is 15 residues long. Looked up from germline, CDR1 is MDHEN and CDR2 is SYDVKM. The CDR3 region has the DNA TGTGCCAGCAGTTCGGGAGGTACTGGGGCCAACGTCCTGACTTTC. Translation: CASSSGGTGANVLTF. The entire variable domain, with the rest obtained from reference TRBV28 and TRBJ2-6, is as follows: DVKVTQSSRYLVKRTGEKVFLECVQDMDHENMFWYRQDPGLGLRLIYFSYDVKMKEKGDIPEGYSVSREKKERFSLILESASTNQTSMYLCASSSGGTGANVLTFGAGSRLTVL.

This clone was detected only a few times. The chain couples TRBV5-4 to TRBJ2-1; D is possibly TRBD2 (6 bases). This CDR3 comprises 16 residues. Germline V lookup: CDR1 SGHNT, CDR2 YYREEE (reference sequence). V was cut by 4 bases and J by 8 bases, with 22 bases left in between. The chain's CDR3 is CASSPRVRDWGDEQFF. CDR3 bases: TGTGCCAGCAGCCCCCGTGTGAGGGACTGGGGGGATGAGCAGTTCTTC.

This clone has only a few counts. This chain connects TRBV28 to TRBJ2-7; TRBD2 matches 10 bases. Germline V gene data show CDR1 as MDHEN and CDR2 as SYDVKM. V was clipped by 6 bases and J by 6 bases; unmatched bases: 5. The CDR3 is 13 amino acids. This CDR3 reads CASRSSGRGEQYF. CDR3 DNA: TGTGCCAGCAGATCTAGCGGGAGAGGCGAGCAGTACTTC.